One and the same sample provided the 30 T cell receptor beta chains below, sequenced in a study of T cells in women clearing cervical HPV infection. The repertoire was sequenced with immunoSEQ multiplex PCR; TCRdb's copy has only in-frame clones and lacks some. In total, the table holds tens of thousands of clones. Sequencing was done on a sample of blood buffy coat. All receptors come from a woman aged 18-70 years with a cervical HPV16 infection that either progressed to CIN3+ or cleared (not recorded which).

To note about this clone: The read terminates 3 residues ahead of where the CDR3 ends, so the germline J gene completes it. The V call is TRBV19, the J call TRBJ1-2, with TRBD1 matching 7 bases. CDR1 is LNHDA, CDR2 SQIVND, per germline (reference sequence). This CDR3 is built from 15 residues. The part of the CDR3 DNA that was read is TGTGCCAGTAGTACCCCGCCAGGGGGAAACTACGAC. Translated: CASSTPPGGNYD. The full-length CDR3 reads as CASSTPPGGNYDYTF.

With respect to this clone: The read stops 3 residues short of the end of the CDR3; the missing end is completed from the germline J gene. The V call is TRBV20-1, the J call TRBJ2-7, with D possibly being TRBD2 (6 bases). V dropped 4 bases and J dropped 6 bases, with 16 bases sitting between them. Germline V gives CDR1 DFQATT, CDR2 SNEGSKA (reference sequence). The CDR3 has 13 residues. The CDR3 sequence is CSAIVVRGSEQYF. The CDR3 DNA, read in part, is TGCAGTGCTATAGTCGTGCGGGGAAGCGAG.

To note about this clone: The read terminates 3 residues before the CDR3 end, so the remaining end is supplied by the germline J gene. This chain links TRBV7-9 with TRBJ1-3; D is ambiguous. With 7 bases removed from V and 2 bases from J, the gap between germline ends came to 6 bases. Germline CDR1 is SEHNR and CDR2 is FQNEAQ (reference sequence). CDR3 length equals 12 residues. The part of the CDR3 DNA that was read is TGTGCCAGCAAACAGCCTGGAAACACC. This encodes CASKQPGNT. The whole CDR3 protein reads CASKQPGNTIYF.

As concerns this clone: Read data end 3 residues before the CDR3 end; the end is taken from the germline J gene. The chain carries TRBV5-1 and TRBJ2-5; 7 bases fit TRBD2. The trim removed 4 bases at V and 5 bases at J, leaving 5 bases unmatched. CDR3 length: 13 amino acids. Germline V gene lookup returns CDR1 SGHRS and CDR2 YFSETQ. CDR3 loop: CASSDTGGETQYF. CDR3 DNA, as far as it was read: TGCGCCAGCAGCGATACCGGGGGGGAGACC.

Remarks on this clone: The read ends 3 residues early relative to the CDR3; the germline J gene fills the gap. This chain links TRBV19 with TRBJ1-1; tentative D call: TRBD1 (6 bases). This CDR3 region has 14 residues. V shed 5 bases and J shed 4 bases, with 14 bases lying between them. The germline V gene encodes CDR1 LNHDA and CDR2 SQIVND (reference sequence). The CDR3 loop is CASSGQGLGTEAFF. The CDR3 bases that were read are TGTGCCAGTAGTGGCCAGGGGTTGGGCACTGAA.

For this clone: The read terminates 3 residues before the CDR3 end, so the remaining end is supplied by the germline J gene. The chain carries TRBV2 and TRBJ2-7; D perhaps matches TRBD1 (6 bases). The CDR3 has 13 amino acids. Germline assignment: CDR1 SNHLY and CDR2 FYNNEI. Trimming removed 5 bases at V and 2 bases at J, with 10 bases between. Here the CDR3 reads CASSRDITYEQYF. The sequenced part of the CDR3 DNA is TGTGCCAGCAGTCGGGACATAACCTACGAG.

As to this clone: The read ends 3 residues shy of where the CDR3 ends; the end is completed using the germline J gene. The rearrangement links TRBV7-2 to TRBJ1-5; D gene uncertain. Germline loops: CDR1 SGHTA, CDR2 FQGNSA. The V end was cut by 3 bases, the J end by 7 bases, with 7 bases between. The CDR3 contains 12 residues. The sequenced part of the CDR3 DNA is TGTGCCAGCAGCTTTGAGGTACAGCCC. Translated: CASSFEVQP. The CDR3 as a whole reads CASSFEVQPQHF.

As regards this clone: The read comes to an end 3 residues before the CDR3 does, leaving the germline J gene to fill in the end. The chain employs TRBV5-1 and TRBJ2-3, with 8 bases that match TRBD2. Germline V gives CDR1 SGHRS, CDR2 YFSETQ. The CDR3 contains 16 residues. V shed 4 bases and J 2 bases; nucleotides not matched to a gene: 9. CDR3 amino acids: CASSLGTRRHTDTQYF. The sequenced part of the CDR3 DNA is TGCGCCAGCAGCCTCGGGACTAGGAGACACACAGATACG.

With regard to this clone: The read halts 3 residues ahead of the CDR3 end, with the missing end drawn from the germline J gene. The chain employs TRBV11-3 and TRBJ2-5; 7 positions agree with TRBD1. V shed 5 bases and J 2 bases; nucleotides not matched to a gene: 8. CDR1 SGHNT and CDR2 YENEEA come from the germline V gene. This CDR3 is 15 amino acids long. The CDR3 spells CASSLGTATQETQYF. CDR3 bases read: TGTGCCAGCAGCCTAGGGACAGCCACTCAAGAGACC.

With respect to this clone: The read gets to within 3 residues of the CDR3 end, and the germline J gene fills in the rest. The chain recombines TRBV5-1 with TRBJ2-1; a weak D match, TRBD1 (5 bases). The CDR3 runs to 14 residues. Trimming left V 6 bases short and J 0 bases short, with 10 bases between. Germline assignment: CDR1 SGHRS and CDR2 YFSETQ. The DNA read from the CDR3 is TGCGCCAGCAACAGGCTCAGCTCCTACAATGAG. As protein: CASNRLSSYNE. The whole CDR3 sequence reads CASNRLSSYNEQFF.

Points on this clone: The sequence runs out 3 residues before the end of the CDR3; the remainder is reconstructed from the germline J gene. This rearrangement joins TRBV20-1 to TRBJ2-5, with TRBD2 identical over 13 bases. CDR1 and CDR2 from the germline V gene are DFQATT and SNEGSKA (reference sequence). This CDR3 has 16 amino acids. The CDR3 DNA, read in part, is TGCAGTGCTGGGGGGACTAGCGGGGTTAGCACAGATACC. Its protein is CSAGGTSGVSTDT. The whole CDR3 protein reads CSAGGTSGVSTDTQYF.

With respect to this clone: The read terminates 3 residues before the CDR3 end, so the remaining end is supplied by the germline J gene. The chain joins TRBV7-2 to TRBJ2-4; no clear D. Germline values: CDR1 SGHTA, CDR2 FQGNSA. The CDR3 has 13 amino acids. CDR3 bases read: TGTGCCAGCAGCCCGCGACACGAAGAGACT. Its translation: CASSPRHEET. The CDR3 in full is CASSPRHEETQYF.

A remark on this clone: The read terminates 3 residues before the CDR3 end, so the remaining end is supplied by the germline J gene. The chain carries TRBV5-6 and TRBJ2-3, with a tentative D call TRBD2 (5 bases). Per germline, CDR1 SGHDT and CDR2 YYEEEE. This CDR3 has 15 residues. The CDR3 loop reads CASSHWEGLQETQYF. The CDR3 bases that were read are TGTGCCAGCAGCCATTGGGAAGGACTCCAAGAGACG. Full variable domain (outside the CDR3, taken from reference TRBV5-6 and TRBJ2-3): DAGVTQSPTHLIKTRGQQVTLRCSPKSGHDTVSWYQQALGQGPQFIFQYYEEEERQRGNFPDRFSGHQFPNYSSELNVNALLLGDSALYLCASSHWEGLQETQYFGPGTRLTVL.

Comments on this clone: The read ends 3 residues early relative to the CDR3; the germline J gene fills the gap. The chain is built from TRBV18 and TRBJ2-2; 7 nucleotides match TRBD2. V shed 3 bases, J shed 5 bases, and the junction held 9 bases outside the gene matches. Germline-derived CDR1 and CDR2 are KGHSH and LQKENI. The CDR3 runs to 16 residues. The part of the CDR3 DNA that was read is TGTGCCAGCTCACCGCTGCGGGAGCTGGGAACCGGGGAG. It encodes CASSPLRELGTGE. The whole CDR3 sequence reads CASSPLRELGTGELFF. Complete variable domain (other parts from reference TRBV18 and TRBJ2-2): NAGVMQNPRHLVRRRGQEARLRCSPMKGHSHVYWYRQLPEEGLKFMVYLQKENIIDESGMPKERFSAEFPKEGPSILRIQQVVRGDSAAYFCASSPLRELGTGELFFGEGSRLTVL.

Points on this clone: The read ends 3 residues early relative to the CDR3; the germline J gene fills the gap. Additional DNA sequences in this sample encode the identical CDR3. The genes are TRBV5-1 and TRBJ1-3; D gene unclear. V lost 0 bases to trimming and J lost 4 bases, with 14 bases between them. Looked up from germline, CDR1 is SGHRS and CDR2 is YFSETQ. This CDR3 comprises 16 residues. The CDR3 sequence: CASSLVATEAGNTIYF. The CDR3 bases that were read are TGCGCCAGCAGCTTGGTGGCAACAGAGGCAGGAAACACC. Using reference TRBV5-1 and TRBJ1-3 for the parts outside the CDR3, the full variable domain is KAGVTQTPRYLIKTRGQQVTLSCSPISGHRSVSWYQQTPGQGLQFLFEYFSETQRNKGNFPGRFSGRQFSNSRSEMNVSTLELGDSALYLCASSLVATEAGNTIYFGEGSWLTVV.

CDR3 residues: CSVALHGTVQETYTF. Partial CDR3 DNA: TGCAGCGTTGCCCTCCATGGGACTGTACAAGAGACC. The chain couples TRBV29-1 to TRBJ1-2, with D possibly matching TRBD1 (5 bases). The CDR3 goes on 3 residues after the read ends, and that part is filled in from the germline J gene. The CDR3 totals 15 residues. Germline CDR1 SQVTM, CDR2 ANQGSEA.

As for this clone: The read ends 3 residues before the CDR3 terminus; that terminus is restored from the germline J gene. This chain joins TRBV19 and TRBJ2-7; the D is unclear. V gave up 5 bases and J gave up 0 bases, with 8 bases separating them. The germline V gene has CDR1 LNHDA and CDR2 SQIVND (reference sequence). The CDR3 length is 13 residues. CDR3 region: CASSQVDSYEQYF. The DNA read from the CDR3 is TGTGCCAGTAGTCAGGTCGACTCCTACGAG.

Worth noting for this clone: The read finishes 3 residues shy of the CDR3 end, and the germline J gene is used to complete it. The rearrangement uses TRBV5-1 and TRBJ2-1; TRBD1 might be the D (7 bases). The V gene lost 4 bases and the J gene lost 8 bases, with 19 bases spanning the gap. This CDR3 has 15 amino acids. CDR1 and CDR2 (germline): SGHRS, YFSETQ. CDR3 loop: CASSPPAGGTDEQFF. CDR3 bases read: TGCGCCAGCAGCCCGCCTGCAGGAGGGACAGATGAG.

Remarks on this clone: The read gets to within 3 residues of the CDR3 end, and the germline J gene fills in the rest. V usage is TRBV20-1 and J usage is TRBJ2-7, with a tentative D call TRBD1 (6 bases). Germline V gene sequence: CDR1 DFQATT, CDR2 SNEGSKA (reference sequence). The CDR3 consists of 14 residues. Between the trimmed V and J ends, which lost 0 bases and 0 bases, there was a span of 9 bases. The covered CDR3 bases are TGCAGTGCTAGAGAAGGGGGTAGCTCCTACGAG. Its translation is CSAREGGSSYE. The whole CDR3 sequence is CSAREGGSSYEQYF.

Regarding this clone: The read gets to within 3 residues of the CDR3 end, and the germline J gene fills in the rest. The chain recombines TRBV18 with TRBJ2-6; D is undetermined. V shed 0 bases and J shed 4 bases, with 10 bases lying between them. Looked up from germline, CDR1 is KGHSH and CDR2 is LQKENI. CDR3 length: 16 amino acids. This CDR3 is CASSPPVRAGANVLTF. The covered CDR3 bases are TGTGCCAGCTCACCACCGGTAAGGGCCGGGGCCAACGTC.

As for this clone: The CDR3 goes on 3 residues after the read ends, and that part is filled in from the germline J gene. The J gene is TRBJ1-2, the V gene TRBV20-1; D gene unclear. Germline CDR1 is DFQATT and CDR2 is SNEGSKA (reference sequence). This CDR3 is built from 16 residues. The CDR3 loop reads CSARDLGSGRSDTYTF. Partial CDR3 DNA: TGCAGTGCTAGAGATTTAGGGAGCGGCCGATCAGATACC.

Points on this clone: The observed sequence ends 3 residues before the CDR3 terminus, with the missing tail filled in from the germline J gene. The J gene is TRBJ1-1, the V gene TRBV29-1; D ambiguous. Germline values: CDR1 SQVTM, CDR2 ANQGSEA. CDR3 length: 13 amino acids. V lost 4 bases to trimming and J lost 4 bases, with 13 bases between them. CDR3: CSVALVPITEAFF. The covered CDR3 bases are TGCAGCGTTGCGCTTGTCCCTATCACTGAA.

Turning to this clone: The read ends 3 residues early relative to the CDR3; the germline J gene fills the gap. This rearrangement joins TRBV20-1 to TRBJ2-1; TRBD2 aligns across 12 bases. The germline V gene has CDR1 DFQATT and CDR2 SNEGSKA (reference sequence). The length of the CDR3 is 14 residues. Trimming at V came to 5 bases and at J to 6 bases, leaving 5 bases not matched to a gene. The CDR3 DNA, read in part, is TGCAGTGCTGATCTAGCGGGAGGGCCCAATGAG. Protein product: CSADLAGGPNE. In full, the CDR3 is CSADLAGGPNEQFF.

Worth noting for this clone: The CDR3 is cut off 3 residues early in the read; its end comes from the germline J gene. The gene calls are TRBV30 and TRBJ1-6; D gene uncertain. The CDR3 runs to 15 residues. The germline V and J ends were trimmed by 2 bases and 9 bases, with 17 bases remaining between them. Germline CDR1 is GTSNPN and CDR2 is SVGIG (reference sequence). The sequenced part of the CDR3 DNA is TGTGCCTGGAGTCCCCAACGACTTGTGGGTTCACCC. It specifies CAWSPQRLVGSP. The CDR3, in full, reads CAWSPQRLVGSPLHF.

With respect to this clone: Read coverage stops 3 residues before the CDR3 terminus; the germline J gene supplies the remainder. This chain connects TRBV2 to TRBJ1-5, with TRBD1 as a possible D gene (5 bases). Per the germline V gene, CDR1 is SNHLY and CDR2 is FYNNEI. With 8 bases removed from V and 0 bases from J, the gap between germline ends came to 11 bases. The CDR3 is made up of 14 amino acids. CDR3 DNA, as far as it was read: TGTGCCAGCGTTTTGGACACTAGCAATCAGCCC. Translating it yields CASVLDTSNQP. The CDR3 as a whole reads CASVLDTSNQPQHF.

Turning to this clone: Read coverage stops 3 residues before the CDR3 terminus; the germline J gene supplies the remainder. The rearrangement links TRBV29-1 to TRBJ1-1, with D possibly being TRBD1 (5 bases). CDR3 length: 14 amino acids. CDR1 is SQVTM and CDR2 is ANQGSEA in the germline V gene. The V and J ends lost 5 bases and 1 base respectively, with 14 bases between them. This chain's CDR3 is CSVSAQRGNTEAFF. Partial CDR3 DNA: TGCAGCGTTTCAGCTCAGAGGGGGAACACTGAA.

Here the CDR3 reads CASSLVAREETQYF. CDR3 bases read: TGTGCCAGCAGCTTAGTGGCTAGAGAAGAGACC. This chain connects TRBV7-2 to TRBJ2-5, with no clear D. The sequence runs out 3 residues before the end of the CDR3; the remainder is reconstructed from the germline J gene. This CDR3 region has 14 residues. Germline V gene data show CDR1 as SGHTA and CDR2 as FQGNSA. V gave up 1 base and J gave up 3 bases, with 9 bases separating them.

This clone is identified as medium-sized from frequency. The CDR3 end is not reached by the read, which stops 3 residues before it; the germline J gene fills it in. The chain recombines TRBV6-2 or TRBV6-3 with TRBJ2-7; 10 nucleotides line up with TRBD1. The CDR3 sequence is 16 residues long. Trimming took 4 bases from V and 3 from J; bases not matched to a gene: 9. Germline V gene sequence: CDR1 MNHEY, CDR2 SVGEGT. CDR3 loop: CASSWPWDRGLYEQYF. The covered CDR3 bases are TGTGCCAGCAGTTGGCCGTGGGACAGGGGTCTCTACGAG.

The sequenced CDR3 bases are TGTGCCAGTAGTGTCGCGGACGAG. This sequence encodes CASSVADE. The complete CDR3 reads CASSVADEQYF. The genes are TRBV19 and TRBJ2-7; no definite D call. The read gets to within 3 residues of the CDR3 end, and the germline J gene fills in the rest. CDR1 and CDR2 from the germline V gene are LNHDA and SQIVND (reference sequence). V lost 5 bases and J lost 5, with 7 bases in between. The CDR3 runs to 11 residues.

Details on this clone: From the germline J gene comes the end of the CDR3, since the read stops 3 residues before it. This chain joins TRBV5-1 and TRBJ1-5, with D possibly TRBD1 on 5 matching bases. Trimming took 1 base from V and 5 from J, leaving 10 bases between them. CDR1 and CDR2 from the germline V gene are SGHRS and YFSETQ. The CDR3 has 14 amino acids. The DNA read from the CDR3 is TGCGCCAGCAGCTTGCTGGGGGGAGATCAGCCC. Protein sequence: CASSLLGGDQP. The full CDR3 sequence reads CASSLLGGDQPQHF.